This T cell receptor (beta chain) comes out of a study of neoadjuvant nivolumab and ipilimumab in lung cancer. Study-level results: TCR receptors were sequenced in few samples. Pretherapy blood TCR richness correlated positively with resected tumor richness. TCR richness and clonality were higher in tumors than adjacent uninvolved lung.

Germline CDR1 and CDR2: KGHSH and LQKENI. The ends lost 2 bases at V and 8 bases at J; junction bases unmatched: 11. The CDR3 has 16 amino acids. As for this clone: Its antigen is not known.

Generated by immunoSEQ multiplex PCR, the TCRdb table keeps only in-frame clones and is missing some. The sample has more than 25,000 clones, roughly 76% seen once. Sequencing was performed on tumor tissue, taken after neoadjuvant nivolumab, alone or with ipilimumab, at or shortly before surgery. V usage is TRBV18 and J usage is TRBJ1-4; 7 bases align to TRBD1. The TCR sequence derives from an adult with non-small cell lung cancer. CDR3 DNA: TGTGCCAGCTCACCAGAGGCGGCAGGGGGGTCAGAAAAACTGTTTTTT. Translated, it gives CASSPEAAGGSEKLFF. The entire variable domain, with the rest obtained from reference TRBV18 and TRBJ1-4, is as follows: NAGVMQNPRHLVRRRGQEARLRCSPMKGHSHVYWYRQLPEEGLKFMVYLQKENIIDESGMPKERFSAEFPKEGPSILRIQQVVRGDSAAYFCASSPEAAGGSEKLFFGSGTQLSVL.